Below, 15 T cell receptor beta chains from the same sample are listed, as sequenced in a study of T cell repertoires in cytomegalovirus infection. Using its own MiXCR run on the reads, TCRdb lists one record per CDR3 protein. The repertoire includes fewer than 650,000 distinct CDR3 sequences, around two fifths of them detected once, and around 50% sits in the top ten. The antigens of these receptors remain unknown. Sample: cultured PBMCs, taken from culture after CMV antigen stimulation. Source of these receptors: a human donor in good health (CMV status not recorded). Some clones in this sample may be carry-over from other donors' samples.

This chain links TRBV11-1 with TRBJ2-2; D is uncertain. The germline gives CDR1 SGHAT, CDR2 FQDESV (reference sequence). The CDR3 consists of 15 residues. V shed 1 base and J shed 2 bases, with 8 bases lying between them. CDR3 in amino acids: CASSLVATNTGELFF. In DNA form, the CDR3 reads TGTGCCAGCAGCTTAGTGGCTACCAACACCGGGGAGCTGTTTTTT.

This clonotype was seen a handful of times. The V gene is TRBV19, the J gene TRBJ2-1, with D possibly TRBD1 on 5 matching bases. There are 15 residues in the CDR3. CDR1 is LNHDA and CDR2 is SQIVND in the germline V gene (reference sequence). The V end lost 3 bases, the J end lost 1 base, and 10 bases lay between the germline ends. In nucleotides, the CDR3 is TGTGCCAGTAGTATTCGGCAGGGATCCTACAATGAGCAGTTCTTC. This codes for CASSIRQGSYNEQFF.

This chain links TRBV20-1 with TRBJ1-6; 9 bases map to TRBD1. Germline CDR1 DFQATT, CDR2 SNEGSKA (reference sequence). The CDR3 has 14 residues. The trim removed 6 bases at V and 10 bases at J, leaving 10 bases unmatched. The CDR3 bases are TGCAGTGCACCACAAACAGGGGGCGGATCACCCCTCCACTTT. Its translation is CSAPQTGGGSPLHF.

This clonotype turned up a few times. The V gene is TRBV6-1, the J gene TRBJ1-6, with D perhaps TRBD1 (5 bases). In germline, CDR1 is MNHNS, CDR2 SASEGT. This CDR3 is 16 amino acids long. Trimming pared 5 bases from V and 3 bases from J, leaving 14 bases between. DNA for the CDR3: TGTGCCAGCAGTTCATTCCGGGACCTCTATAATTCACCCCTCCACTTT. This gives the protein CASSSFRDLYNSPLHF.

This chain links TRBV10-3 with TRBJ2-7; D is tentatively TRBD1 or TRBD2 (5 bases each). V dropped 3 bases and J dropped 3 bases, with 9 bases sitting between them. Germline CDR1 ENHRY, CDR2 SYGVKD. This CDR3 spans 13 amino acids. CDR3 DNA: TGTGCCATCAGTGAAGGGACCTACTACGAGCAGTACTTC. As protein: CAISEGTYYEQYF.

CDR3 sequence (DNA): TGTGCCACCGGGACTAGCGGGATTGGGACCCAGTACTTC. Its translation: CATGTSGIGTQYF. The genes are TRBV19 and TRBJ2-5, with 13 nucleotides matching TRBD2. The CDR3 loop spans 13 amino acids. Per the germline V gene, CDR1 is LNHDA and CDR2 is SQIVND (reference sequence). Losses at the gene ends were 10 bases for V and 7 bases for J; bases not matched to a gene: 6.

The table lists this clonotype with many counts. The chain recombines TRBV7-2 with TRBJ2-7; 7 bases agree with TRBD1. This CDR3 comprises 13 residues. J was trimmed by 4 bases and V by 5 bases; bases with no gene match: 5. Germline loops: CDR1 SGHTA, CDR2 FQGNSA. The CDR3 DNA sequence: TGTGCCAGCAGCCGGGGACAGACTTACGAGCAGTACTTC. It translates to CASSRGQTYEQYF.

The genes are TRBV12-3 or TRBV12-4 and TRBJ2-5; possible D gene TRBD2, 5 bases. Between the trimmed V and J ends, which lost 3 bases and 2 bases, there was a span of 13 bases. The CDR3 consists of 15 residues. CDR3: CASSFPGVGQETQYF. The CDR3 DNA follows: TGTGCCAGCAGTTTCCCCGGGGTAGGTCAAGAGACCCAGTACTTC.

The chain employs TRBV19 and TRBJ2-1; maybe TRBD1 (6 bases). V was pared by 3 bases and J by 11 bases, with 17 bases between. The V gene's germline CDR1 is LNHDA and CDR2 SQIVND (reference sequence). The CDR3 runs 14 residues. This chain's CDR3 is CASSIHGGQTKQFF. The CDR3 DNA reads as TGTGCCAGTAGTATTCATGGGGGACAAACAAAGCAGTTCTTC.

There are a few counts of this clonotype. The chain recombines TRBV30 with TRBJ2-7, with TRBD2 identical over 9 bases. V lost 3 bases, J lost 4 bases, and 4 bases stayed unmatched. The CDR3 consists of 13 residues. Germline-derived CDR1 and CDR2 are GTSNPN and SVGIG (reference sequence). The CDR3 bases are TGTGCCTGGAGCCCTAGCGGGAATTACGAGCAGTACTTC. The encoded protein is CAWSPSGNYEQYF.

This clonotype has more than one count but fewer than ten. The V call is TRBV7-8, the J call TRBJ1-5; D uncertain. V lost 3 bases, J lost 1 base, and 7 bases lay in between. In germline, CDR1 is SGHVS, CDR2 FQNEAQ. This CDR3 has 14 residues. The CDR3 here is CASSFQRSNQPQHF. For the CDR3, the DNA is TGTGCCAGCAGCTTCCAGCGAAGCAATCAGCCCCAGCATTTT.

The chain couples TRBV6-8 to TRBJ2-2, with D tentatively TRBD2 (6 bases). Germline lookup yields CDR1 MNHGY and CDR2 SAAAGT. This CDR3 spans 15 amino acids. The ends were cut back, 5 bases at V and 4 bases at J, with 14 bases in the middle. The CDR3 reads CASSRGDLFTGELFF. The CDR3 nucleotides read TGTGCCAGCAGTCGCGGGGATCTATTCACCGGGGAGCTGTTTTTT.

This clonotype has more than one count but fewer than ten. This sequence joins TRBV27 and TRBJ2-2; 10 bases match TRBD2. Trimming took 5 bases from V and 5 from J; bases not matched to a gene: 11. This CDR3 region has 17 residues. Looked up from germline, CDR1 is MNHEY and CDR2 is SMNVEV (reference sequence). The CDR3 nucleotides read TGTGCCAGCAGTCCTCACTTACTAGCGGGACGGACCGGGGAGCTGTTTTTT. Amino acids: CASSPHLLAGRTGELFF.

The chain couples TRBV15 to TRBJ2-1; tentative D call: TRBD1 (5 bases). CDR3 size: 14 residues. Germline V gene lookup returns CDR1 LNHNV and CDR2 YYDKDF (reference sequence). Trimming removed 2 bases from V and 3 bases from J, with 8 bases in between. The CDR3 region has the DNA TGTGCCACCAGCAGAAAAGACAGCTACAATGAGCAGTTCTTC. Translating gives CATSRKDSYNEQFF.

This clonotype was found a few times. The chain recombines TRBV7-6 with TRBJ2-3, with 7 bases aligning to TRBD2. Trimming removed 0 bases from V and 2 bases from J; junction bases left unmatched: 8. The CDR3 consists of 17 residues. In germline, CDR1 is SGHVS, CDR2 FNYEAQ. The CDR3 spells CASSLAQGSGFTDTQYF. As DNA, the CDR3 is TGTGCCAGCAGCTTAGCGCAGGGTAGCGGGTTCACAGATACGCAGTATTTT. The full variable domain, with the rest looked up from reference TRBV7-6 and TRBJ2-3, is GAGVSQSPRYKVTKRGQDVALRCDPISGHVSLYWYRQALGQGPEFLTYFNYEAQQDKSGLPNDRFSAERPEGSISTLTIQRTEQRDSAMYRCASSLAQGSGFTDTQYFGPGTRLTVL.